This T cell receptor (beta chain) was captured in a study of shared clonotypes between healthy human individuals. About the research overall: CD4 naive and memory got three plates each, CD8 naive two, CD8 memory one. Whole-study results and caveats: When compared with the clonotypes that were shared by all four sorted-subset donors, the non-shared clonotypes turned out to have lower generation probabilities.

Sequencing was performed with immunoSEQ multiplex PCR; in TCRdb, only in-frame clones are kept and a portion is missing. The repertoire holds about 550,000 clones, with 95% to 96% as singletons. Naive CD8 cells were CD45RO-negative, positively selected for CCR7, excluding terminally differentiated effector memory CD45RA+ cells. For this clone: Its antigen is unknown.

The V and J ends lost 3 bases and 1 base respectively, with 7 bases between them. This CDR3 is 14 amino acids long. Germline values: CDR1 SEHNR, CDR2 FQNEAQ (reference sequence). The receptor was isolated from a woman aged 30 to 39 in good health. Sequenced material: naive CD8+ T cells sorted from blood. The chain employs TRBV7-9 and TRBJ1-5; D is undetermined. This CDR3 is CASSFPGSNQPQHF. DNA of the CDR3: TGTGCCAGCAGCTTTCCGGGCAGCAATCAGCCCCAGCATTTT.